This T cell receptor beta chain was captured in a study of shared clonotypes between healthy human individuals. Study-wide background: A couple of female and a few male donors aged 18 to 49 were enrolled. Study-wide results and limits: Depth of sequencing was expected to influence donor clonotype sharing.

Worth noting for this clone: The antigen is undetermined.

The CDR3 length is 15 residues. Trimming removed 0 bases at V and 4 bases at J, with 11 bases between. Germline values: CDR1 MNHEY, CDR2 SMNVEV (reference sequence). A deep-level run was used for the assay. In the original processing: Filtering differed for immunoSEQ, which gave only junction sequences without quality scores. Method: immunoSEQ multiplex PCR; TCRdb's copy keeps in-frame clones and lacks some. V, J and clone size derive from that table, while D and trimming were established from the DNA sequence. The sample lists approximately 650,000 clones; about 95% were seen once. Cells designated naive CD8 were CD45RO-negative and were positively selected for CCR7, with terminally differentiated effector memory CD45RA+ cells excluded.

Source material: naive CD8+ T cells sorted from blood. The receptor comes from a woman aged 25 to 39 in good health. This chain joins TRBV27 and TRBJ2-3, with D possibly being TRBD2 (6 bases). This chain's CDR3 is CASSLSQTGADTQYF. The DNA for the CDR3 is TGTGCCAGCAGTTTATCACAAACGGGAGCAGATACGCAGTATTTT.